This passage covers 20 T cell receptor beta chains from one sample sequenced in a study of cytomegalovirus exposure and HLA in healthy donors. The PCR ran on 60 Vbeta and 13 Jbeta primers. Method: immunoSEQ multiplex PCR; TCRdb's copy keeps in-frame clones and lacks some. The sample gives about 260,000 clones, more than 55% of which show up once; under 2.5% is in the top ten. Input material: PBMCs. The receptors originated from a female donor in good health and CMV-seronegative.

This clone is a singleton in its sample. The chain combines TRBV28 with TRBJ2-5, with D unresolved. The germline V and J ends were trimmed by 6 bases and 3 bases, with 8 bases remaining between them. Germline values: CDR1 MDHEN, CDR2 SYDVKM. The CDR3 is 12 residues long. CDR3 sequence (DNA): TGTGCCAGCAGGCCTAGAGAAGAGACCCAGTACTTC. This sequence encodes CASRPREETQYF.

This chain connects TRBV5-1 to TRBJ2-1; tentatively, D is TRBD1 (6 bases). The CDR3 runs to 14 residues. Trimming pared 0 bases from V and 8 bases from J, leaving 12 bases between. Germline-derived CDR1 and CDR2 are SGHRS and YFSETQ. This CDR3 is CASSLGSRGDEQFF. CDR3 nucleotide sequence: TGCGCCAGCAGCTTGGGGTCCAGGGGCGATGAGCAGTTCTTC.

This clone was detected only once. The rearrangement links TRBV7-6 to TRBJ2-7; 10 bases line up with TRBD2. The germline gives CDR1 SGHVS, CDR2 FNYEAQ. The CDR3 extends over 16 amino acids. V was pared by 2 bases and J by 3 bases, with 7 bases of the junction left unmatched. CDR3 coding DNA: TGTGCCAGCAGCTTATCCCTAGCGGGGGCGTACTACGAGCAGTACTTC. This translates into CASSLSLAGAYYEQYF.

This rearrangement joins TRBV10-3 to TRBJ2-2; perhaps TRBD1 as D (6 bases). The CDR3 length is 16 residues. Trimming took off 4 bases at V and 1 base at J, with 13 bases between the two ends. CDR1 and CDR2 (germline): ENHRY, SYGVKD. The CDR3 loop reads CAISGPGHKNTGELFF. The CDR3 nucleotides read TGTGCCATCAGTGGGCCGGGACACAAGAACACCGGGGAGCTGTTTTTT.

This chain links TRBV10-1 with TRBJ2-5, with D possibly TRBD2 on 5 matching bases. Trimming cost V 8 bases and J 11 bases, with 27 bases left between them. This CDR3 comprises 15 residues. Germline V gene sequence: CDR1 WNHNN, CDR2 SYGVQD (reference sequence). For the CDR3, the DNA is TGCGCCAGCTCCCCCATAGTGGGAGATGTGAGTGAGCAGTACTTC. It specifies CASSPIVGDVSEQYF.

This clone was detected only once. The V call is TRBV14, the J call TRBJ2-2; no clear D. Trimming took off 4 bases at V and 4 bases at J, with 10 bases between the two ends. Germline V lookup: CDR1 SGHDN, CDR2 FVKESK. This CDR3 spans 14 amino acids. CDR3 DNA sequence: TGTGCCAGCAGCCTGGGCCTCTTCACCGGGGAGCTGTTTTTT. It is translated as CASSLGLFTGELFF.

V usage is TRBV19 and J usage is TRBJ1-1; TRBD1 matches at 8 bases. V shed 5 bases, J shed 1 base, and the junction held 6 bases outside the gene matches. The V gene's germline CDR1 is LNHDA and CDR2 SQIVND (reference sequence). This CDR3 contains 15 residues. CDR3 nucleotide sequence: TGTGCCAGTAGTCTACCGACAGGGGAGAACACTGAAGCTTTCTTT. Translation: CASSLPTGENTEAFF.

The chain links TRBV5-4 to TRBJ2-3, with a possible D match to TRBD2 (5 bases). Germline-derived CDR1 and CDR2 are SGHNT and YYREEE (reference sequence). This CDR3 has 12 amino acids. With 2 bases removed from V and 6 bases from J, the gap between germline ends came to 7 bases. CDR3 sequence: CASSLLGDTQYF. CDR3 in DNA: TGTGCCAGCAGCTTACTAGGGGATACGCAGTATTTT.

The chain has TRBV5-4 and TRBJ2-7; D is possibly TRBD2 (6 bases). V shed 1 base and J shed 2 bases, with 13 bases lying between them. The CDR3 runs to 15 residues. CDR1 and CDR2 from the germline V gene are SGHNT and YYREEE (reference sequence). CDR3 sequence reads: CASSLRAGGAYEQYF. For the CDR3, the DNA is TGTGCCAGCAGCTTGCGAGCGGGTGGAGCCTACGAGCAGTACTTC.

Comment on this clone: Compared with germline, one end of the junction differs, possibly owing to a read error. This chain links TRBV7-2 with TRBJ2-7; 13 bases are a match to TRBD2. The CDR3 has 14 amino acids. Germline lookup yields CDR1 SGHTA and CDR2 FQGNSA. CDR3 bases: TGTGCCAGCACCTTAGGACTAGCGGGAGACGAGCAGTACTTC. The encoded protein is CASTLGLAGDEQYF. Based on the CDR3 plus reference TRBV7-2 and TRBJ2-7, the full variable domain is GAGVSQSPSNKVTEKGKDVELRCDPISGHTALYWYRQSLGQGLEFLIYFQGNSAPDKSGLPSDRFSAERTGGSVSTLTIQRTQQEDSAVYLCASTLGLAGDEQYFGPGTRLTVT.

This chain joins TRBV7-9 and TRBJ2-1; the match to TRBD2 covers 10 bases. The germline gives CDR1 SEHNR, CDR2 FQNEAQ (reference sequence). This CDR3 is built from 16 residues. Trimming removed 5 bases from V and 14 bases from J; junction bases left unmatched: 18. For the CDR3, the DNA is TGTGCCAGCAGCGACCTTTCCTCAGGAGCGGGAGGGAGGAAGTTCTTC. Amino acids: CASSDLSSGAGGRKFF.

This sequence joins TRBV6-1 and TRBJ1-3; D may be TRBD1 (5 bases). This CDR3 spans 14 amino acids. V lost 8 bases, J lost 1 base, and 12 bases lay in between. Germline V gives CDR1 MNHNS, CDR2 SASEGT. Here the CDR3 reads CASLAGGSGNTIYF. The DNA for the CDR3 is TGTGCCAGCCTCGCTGGGGGGTCTGGAAACACCATATATTTT.

The DNA for the CDR3 is TGTGCCAGCAGCTTGGATGGACAGGGGGACAGTGGCTACACCTTC. It encodes CASSLDGQGDSGYTF. This sequence joins TRBV7-9 and TRBJ1-2; 10 positions match TRBD1. The CDR3 spans 15 residues. V shed 3 bases, J shed 7 bases, and the junction held 8 bases outside the gene matches. Germline-derived CDR1 and CDR2 are SEHNR and FQNEAQ (reference sequence).

This rearrangement joins TRBV25-1 to TRBJ2-2; D ambiguous. Per germline, CDR1 MGHDK and CDR2 SYGVNS. This CDR3 has 11 amino acids. Trimming left V 2 bases short and J 8 bases short, with 3 bases between. The CDR3 nucleotides read TGTGCCAGCAGTGAACGGGGGGAGCTGTTTTTT. It encodes CASSERGELFF. The variable domain in full, with the rest retrieved from reference TRBV25-1 and TRBJ2-2, is EADIYQTPRYLVIGTGKKITLECSQTMGHDKMYWYQQDPGMELHLIHYSYGVNSTEKGDLSSESTVSRIRTEHFPLTLESARPSHTSQYLCASSERGELFFGEGSRLTVL.

The rearrangement uses TRBV7-6 and TRBJ2-7, with 8 bases lining up with TRBD2. Germline loops: CDR1 SGHVS, CDR2 FNYEAQ. The V and J ends lost 0 bases and 2 bases, in that order; junction bases with no gene match: 9. The CDR3 consists of 17 residues. For the CDR3, the DNA is TGTGCCAGCAGCTTAGCTTCCGGGCGGGGGGCCGCCTACGAGCAGTACTTC. Its translation: CASSLASGRGAAYEQYF.

V is TRBV29-1 and J is TRBJ1-2; D might be TRBD1 (6 bases). This CDR3 has 13 amino acids. The germline V gene has CDR1 SQVTM and CDR2 ANQGSEA. V dropped 5 bases and J dropped 2 bases, with 12 bases sitting between them. The CDR3 loop is CSVSRQGNYGYTF. The DNA for the CDR3 is TGCAGCGTTTCTCGTCAGGGGAACTATGGCTACACCTTC.

The chain uses TRBV11-3 and TRBJ2-2, with TRBD2 matching over 8 bases. CDR1 is SGHNT, CDR2 YENEEA, per germline. This CDR3 is 18 amino acids long. J gave up 5 bases and V 5 bases, and 16 bases lay outside the gene matches. The chain's CDR3 is CASSPGPIVTSVTGELFF. For the CDR3, the DNA is TGTGCCAGCAGCCCCGGCCCCATCGTGACTAGCGTAACCGGGGAGCTGTTTTTT. The whole variable domain, filled in from reference TRBV11-3 and TRBJ2-2, reads EAGVVQSPRYKIIEKKQPVAFWCNPISGHNTLYWYLQNLGQGPELLIRYENEEAVDDSQLPKDRFSAERLKGVDSTLKIQPAELGDSAVYLCASSPGPIVTSVTGELFFGEGSRLTVL.

The rearrangement links TRBV6-1 to TRBJ2-5, with a possible D match to TRBD1 (5 bases). The ends were cut back, 1 base at V and 1 base at J, with 13 bases in the middle. The CDR3 spans 16 residues. CDR1 MNHNS and CDR2 SASEGT come from the germline V gene. CDR3 sequence reads: CASSEGTGQFQETQYF. The DNA for the CDR3 is TGTGCCAGCAGTGAAGGAACTGGACAATTCCAAGAGACCCAGTACTTC.

The J gene is TRBJ2-7, the V gene TRBV2; 8 positions agree with TRBD1. The CDR3 is 15 amino acids. Germline CDR1 reads SNHLY; CDR2 reads FYNNEI. V shed 2 bases and J 2 bases; nucleotides not matched to a gene: 5. The CDR3 region is CASSESWTGTYEQYF. Here the CDR3 DNA reads TGTGCCAGCAGTGAATCATGGACAGGGACCTACGAGCAGTACTTC.

This chain links TRBV27 with TRBJ2-5; 10 nucleotides line up with TRBD2. The end of the DNA fits TRBJ2-7 better, so the J call may be wrong. The CDR3 is 15 residues long. Germline CDR1 MNHEY, CDR2 SMNVEV (reference sequence). The CDR3 DNA reads TGTGCCAGCAGTTCCGGCGGACTAGCGGACTACGAGCAGTACTTC. Translation gives CASSSGGLADYEQYF.